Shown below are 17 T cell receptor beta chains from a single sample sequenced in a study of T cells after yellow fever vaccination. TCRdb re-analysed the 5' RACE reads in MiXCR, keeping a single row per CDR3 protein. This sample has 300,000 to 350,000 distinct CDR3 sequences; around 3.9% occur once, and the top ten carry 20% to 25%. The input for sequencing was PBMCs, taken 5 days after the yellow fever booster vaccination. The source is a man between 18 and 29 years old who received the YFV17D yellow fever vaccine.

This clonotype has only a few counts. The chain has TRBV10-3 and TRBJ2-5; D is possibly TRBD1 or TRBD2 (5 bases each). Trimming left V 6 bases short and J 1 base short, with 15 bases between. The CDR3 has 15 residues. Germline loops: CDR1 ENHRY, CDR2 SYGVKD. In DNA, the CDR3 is TGTGCCATCAGCCGGGACCCACAAGGCCAAGAGACCCAGTACTTC. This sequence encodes CAISRDPQGQETQYF.

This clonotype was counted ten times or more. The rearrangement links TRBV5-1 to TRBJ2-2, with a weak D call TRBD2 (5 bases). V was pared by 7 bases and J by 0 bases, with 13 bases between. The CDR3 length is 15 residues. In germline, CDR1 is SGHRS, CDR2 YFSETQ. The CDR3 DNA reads TGCGCCAGCCGAGGGATAGATCCGAACACCGGGGAGCTGTTTTTT. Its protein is CASRGIDPNTGELFF.

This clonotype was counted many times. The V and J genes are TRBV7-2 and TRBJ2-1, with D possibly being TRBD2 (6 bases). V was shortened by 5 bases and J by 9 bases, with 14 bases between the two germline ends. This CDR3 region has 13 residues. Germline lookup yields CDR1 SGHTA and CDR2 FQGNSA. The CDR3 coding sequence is TGTGCCAGCAGCGCCTCTAGCGTTGGTGAGCAGTTCTTC. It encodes CASSASSVGEQFF.

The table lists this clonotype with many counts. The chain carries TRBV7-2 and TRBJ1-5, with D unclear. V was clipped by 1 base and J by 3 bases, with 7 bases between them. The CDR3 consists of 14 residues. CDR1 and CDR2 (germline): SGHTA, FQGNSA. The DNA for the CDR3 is TGTGCCAGCAGCTTAGAGGGAGTCAATCAGCCCCAGCATTTT. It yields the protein CASSLEGVNQPQHF.

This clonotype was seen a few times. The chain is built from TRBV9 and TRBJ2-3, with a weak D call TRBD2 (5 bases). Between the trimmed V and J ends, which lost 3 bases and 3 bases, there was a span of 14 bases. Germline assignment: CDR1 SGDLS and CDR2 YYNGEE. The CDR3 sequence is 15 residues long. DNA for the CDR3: TGTGCCAGCAGCGAGGCCGGACTCGCGACAGATACGCAGTATTTT. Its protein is CASSEAGLATDTQYF.

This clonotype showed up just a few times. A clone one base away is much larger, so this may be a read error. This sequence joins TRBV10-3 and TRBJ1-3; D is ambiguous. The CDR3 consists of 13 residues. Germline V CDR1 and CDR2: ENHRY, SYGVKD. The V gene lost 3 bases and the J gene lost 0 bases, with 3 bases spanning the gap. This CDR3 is CAISDSSGNTIYF. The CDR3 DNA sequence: TGTGCCATCAGTGACAGCTCTGGAAACACCATATATTTT.

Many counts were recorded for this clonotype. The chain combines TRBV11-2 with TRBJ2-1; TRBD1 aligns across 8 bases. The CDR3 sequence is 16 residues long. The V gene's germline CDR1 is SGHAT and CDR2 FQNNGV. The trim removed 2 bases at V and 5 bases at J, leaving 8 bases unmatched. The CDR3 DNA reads TGTGCCAGCAGCTTACCCGAGACAGGGGTGAACAATGAGCAGTTCTTC. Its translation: CASSLPETGVNNEQFF.

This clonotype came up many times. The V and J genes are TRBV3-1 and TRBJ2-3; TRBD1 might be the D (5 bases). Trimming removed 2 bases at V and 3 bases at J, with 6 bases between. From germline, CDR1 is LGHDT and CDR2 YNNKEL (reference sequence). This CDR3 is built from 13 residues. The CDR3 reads CASSQSGTDTQYF. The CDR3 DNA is TGTGCCAGCAGCCAATCAGGGACAGATACGCAGTATTTT.

The CDR3 spells CASSLRLMNTEAFF. The CDR3 DNA sequence: TGTGCCAGCAGCTTACGGCTGATGAACACTGAAGCTTTCTTT. This chain connects TRBV7-8 to TRBJ1-1, with D uncertain. Germline assignment: CDR1 SGHVS and CDR2 FQNEAQ. Trimming stripped 2 bases from V and 0 bases from J, with 7 bases between. The CDR3 has 14 amino acids.

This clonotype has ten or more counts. In nucleotides, the CDR3 is TGCGCCAGCAGCTTGGGGACAGGGGGCGCCGAGCAGTACTTC. This sequence encodes CASSLGTGGAEQYF. The chain recombines TRBV5-1 with TRBJ2-7; TRBD1 matches at 11 bases. The germline CDR1 and CDR2 sequences are SGHRS and YFSETQ. The CDR3 sequence is 14 residues long. Germline trimming cut 0 bases from V and 6 bases from J; bases unmatched to any gene: 2.

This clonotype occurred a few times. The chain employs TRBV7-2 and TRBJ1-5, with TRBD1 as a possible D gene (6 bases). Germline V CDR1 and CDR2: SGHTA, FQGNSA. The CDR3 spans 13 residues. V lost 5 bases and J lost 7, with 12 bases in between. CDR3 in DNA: TGTGCCAGCAGCCTTAATAGGGGGCAGCCCCAGCATTTT. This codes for CASSLNRGQPQHF.

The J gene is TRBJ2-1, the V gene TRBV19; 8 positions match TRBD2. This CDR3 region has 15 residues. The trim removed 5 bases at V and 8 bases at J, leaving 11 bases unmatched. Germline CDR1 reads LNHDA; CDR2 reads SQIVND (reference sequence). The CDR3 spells CASSPFSGVGYEQFF. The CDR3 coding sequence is TGTGCCAGTAGTCCTTTTAGCGGGGTGGGATATGAGCAGTTCTTC.

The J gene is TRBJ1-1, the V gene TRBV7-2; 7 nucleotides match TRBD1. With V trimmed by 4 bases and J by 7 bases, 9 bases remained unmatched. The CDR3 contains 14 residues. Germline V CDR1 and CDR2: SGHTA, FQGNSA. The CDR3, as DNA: TGTGCCAGCAGCTCCTACCAGGGGGGAATTGAAGCTTTCTTT. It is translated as CASSSYQGGIEAFF.

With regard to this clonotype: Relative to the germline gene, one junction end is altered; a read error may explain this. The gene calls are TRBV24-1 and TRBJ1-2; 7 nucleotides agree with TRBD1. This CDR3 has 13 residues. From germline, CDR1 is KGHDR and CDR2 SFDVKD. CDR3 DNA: TGTGCCACCTGTGACTCAGGGGGCTATGGCTACACCTTC. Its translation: CATCDSGGYGYTF.

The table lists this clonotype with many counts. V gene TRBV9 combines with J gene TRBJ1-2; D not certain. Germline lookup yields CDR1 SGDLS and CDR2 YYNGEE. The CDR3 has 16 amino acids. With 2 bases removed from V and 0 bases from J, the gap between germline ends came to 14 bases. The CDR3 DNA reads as TGTGCCAGCAGCGTTTCTGCTACCGCAACTAACTATGGCTACACCTTC. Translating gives CASSVSATATNYGYTF.

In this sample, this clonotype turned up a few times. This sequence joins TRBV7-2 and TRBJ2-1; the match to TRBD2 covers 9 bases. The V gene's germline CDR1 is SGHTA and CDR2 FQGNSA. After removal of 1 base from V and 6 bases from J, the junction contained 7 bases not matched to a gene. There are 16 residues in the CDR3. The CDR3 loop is CASSLGVAGASNEQFF. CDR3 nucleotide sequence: TGTGCCAGCAGCTTAGGCGTAGCGGGGGCCTCCAATGAGCAGTTCTTC.

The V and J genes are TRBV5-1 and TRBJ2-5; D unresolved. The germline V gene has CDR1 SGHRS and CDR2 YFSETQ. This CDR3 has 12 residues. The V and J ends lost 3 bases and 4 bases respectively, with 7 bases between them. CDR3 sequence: CASSSMLETQYF. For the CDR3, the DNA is TGCGCCAGCAGCTCGATGCTAGAGACCCAGTACTTC.